This T cell receptor (beta chain) was documented in a study of T cell repertoires in cytomegalovirus infection. Study overall: Public TCR beta signatures indicated both CMV infection and matching HLA type. The study, taken as a whole, reports: The study identified carriers of CMV plus the relevant HLA from cumulative public TCR beta family frequency.

In the case of this clonotype: The antigen is not known.

The germline V and J ends were trimmed by 10 bases and 0 bases, with 14 bases remaining between them. CDR3 length equals 14 residues. A single record per CDR3 protein comes from TCRdb applying MiXCR to the reads. This table holds 640,000 or so distinct CDR3 sequences, roughly 30% found once. Specimen: cultured PBMCs, collected from culture after CMV antigen stimulation. This chain uses TRBV12-3 or TRBV12-4 with TRBJ2-3, with D hard to call. The TCR was taken from a human donor in good health (CMV status not recorded). Some clones in this sample may be carry-over from other donors' samples. The CDR3 nucleotides are TGTGCCATCACGGGCCTCGGTAGCACAGATACGCAGTATTTT. Amino acid sequence: CAITGLGSTDTQYF.